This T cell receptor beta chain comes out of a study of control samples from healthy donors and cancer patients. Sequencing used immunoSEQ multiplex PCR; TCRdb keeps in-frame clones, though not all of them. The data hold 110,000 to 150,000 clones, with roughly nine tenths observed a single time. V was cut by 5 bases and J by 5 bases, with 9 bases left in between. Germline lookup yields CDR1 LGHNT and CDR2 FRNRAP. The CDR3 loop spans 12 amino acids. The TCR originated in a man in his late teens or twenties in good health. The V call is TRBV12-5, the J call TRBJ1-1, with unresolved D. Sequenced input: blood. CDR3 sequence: CASGPRETEAFF. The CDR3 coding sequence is TGTGCTAGTGGTCCGCGGGAAACTGAAGCTTTCTTT.